This T cell receptor beta chain was sequenced in a study of blood T cells in healthy people across ages (dated by TCRdb to the mid-2010s). With regard to the full study: In model experiments, roughly one uniquely barcoded TCR beta cDNA molecule per two T cells was captured by template switching. The donors were split into four age groups: young (average around 16 years), middle-aged (roughly 39), aged (62) and long-lived (approximately 89). Using deep sequencing normalized with unique cDNA molecular identifiers, the study measured how TCR beta repertoire diversity changes with age. For two donors (one aged 18 to 30 and one aged 80 or older), the study analyzed two additional independent replicas of 1 million unique cDNA reads from the same blood draw. To avoid experimental bias, donors of different ages were distributed randomly across sequencing lanes. Study-level results and caveats: Estimates of total diversity from one million sequenced T cells were regarded as lower bounds and underestimates. Since profiling was done on bulk unsorted PBMCs, naive and antigen-experienced compartments could not be conclusively compared. There was a strong correlation between observed TCR beta diversity and the percentage of naive T cells measured by flow cytometry. Observed TCR beta diversity per million T cells fell roughly linearly with age, and a significant reduction was already apparent by age roughly 41. Compared with the aged group, the long-lived group had more naive CD4+ T cells, fewer expanded clones and increased TCR diversity, suggesting age selection. Because donor CMV infection status was unknown, age-related changes in expanded clonotypes were potentially confounded.

The library was built by means of 5' RACE. TCRdb records Illumina HiSeq 2500 as the sequencer. The second PCR ran for about 6 to 12 cycles and used a J-beta primer mix along with a sample-barcoded 5' primer. A template-switch 5' adaptor carrying 12 random nucleotides introduced a unique molecular identifier onto each TCR beta cDNA molecule. Each sample yielded at least 2.5 million CDR3-containing paired-end reads. All of the RNA was converted into first-strand cDNA using the Mint cDNA synthesis kit, with a TRBC-specific oligonucleotide serving as the primer. Following uracil-DNA glycosylase treatment, a first 18-cycle PCR with universal primers M1SS and BC2_uni_R was performed on all cDNA. The authors' analysis ran thus. For normalization, 1 million high-quality reads, each with a distinct molecular identifier, were randomly selected from each sample. Instead of being binned into consensus sequences, reads that shared molecular identifiers were thrown out. MiTCR, with a Q25 quality threshold and the strictest error-elimination algorithm, was used for CDR3 identification, clonotype clustering and error correction. A nonparametric unseen species model with Euler transformation was used to estimate lower-bound total TCR beta diversity. In-frame beta chains were kept once TCRdb had trimmed the public reads at Q25 with fastp and called clones with MiXCR. One record per CDR3 amino acid sequence lists the most common genes and DNA. The V and J calls and clone size are TCRdb's, not the authors'. The sample has roughly 930,000 distinct CDR3 sequences on record, about 48% of them singletons. The ten largest clones represent around 15% of the sample.

The 35 to 40 donors, aged about 6 to 100 years, were systemically healthy Caucasian individuals from Russia. Each donor gave about 10 milliliters of peripheral blood, drawn into EDTA-treated Vacutainer tubes. Ficoll-Paque density-gradient centrifugation was used to isolate PBMCs, with at least 7 million per sample. Trizol reagent was used to extract total RNA from PBMCs, with at least 6 micrograms per sample. For every donor, flow cytometry on a PBMC aliquot measured the percentage of naive CD45RAhigh/CD27high T cells. Of note for this clonotype: Its antigen has not been determined. Per-base quality was not reported, and no clone a single base away is much larger than it.

The sequenced sample was blood. This receptor was obtained from a man aged 25 to 40 in good health.

At the DNA level, the sequence is TGTGCCACCAGTGATTCGACGCAGGGTGATAATGGCTACACCTTC. It is translated as CATSDSTQGDNGYTF. Here the chain combines TRBV24-1 and TRBJ1-2; the D gene is perhaps TRBD1, from 5 matching bases. Trimming takes 2 bases from V and 6 bases from J, and the germline ends sit 15 bases apart. CDR1 and CDR2 are read off the germline V gene as KGHDR and SFDVKD. The CDR3 holds 15 amino acids from the cysteine to the phenylalanine. Only CDR3 DNA is held: 45 bases, read in frame from base 1.